This T cell receptor beta chain was sequenced in a study of blood T cell repertoires in COVID-19. Assay: immunoSEQ multiplex PCR; the TCRdb copy retains only in-frame clones and omits some. The sample consists of approximately 430,000 clones, 75% to 90% of them appearing once. The germline CDR1 and CDR2 sequences are SGHTA and FQGNSA. The length of the CDR3 is 14 residues. V was clipped by 3 bases and J by 3 bases, with 12 bases between them. This TCR was sampled from a young woman with active or convalescent COVID-19. Sequences were obtained from peripheral blood. The genes are TRBV7-2 and TRBJ2-7, with no clear D. CDR3 DNA: TGTGCCAGCAGCTTCTGGCCCTCCGACTACGAGCAGTACTTC. Residues: CASSFWPSDYEQYF.